Described below is a single T cell receptor (beta chain) sequence and its context. Antigen specificity is unknown. This entry belongs to a study of cytomegalovirus exposure and HLA in healthy donors. Study findings and constraints: High sensitivity and specificity were reportedly achieved when the classifier diagnosed cytomegalovirus status. From TCR beta sequences, most subjects' HLA-A and HLA-B alleles were reportedly predicted accurately.

Vbeta (60) and Jbeta (13) primers were used in the PCR. Sequenced by immunoSEQ multiplex PCR; TCRdb stores in-frame clones only, minus some. Found here are 150,000 to 200,000 clones, less than 85% of them singletons; the top ten hold around 5.4%. The sequence derives from a man aged 35 to 55 in good health and CMV-seronegative. Specimen: PBMCs.

DNA of the CDR3: TGTGCCAGCAGCTCAGTAACAGGGAAAGAAACCTATGGCTACACCTTC. Its translation is CASSSVTGKETYGYTF. The chain recombines TRBV11-2 with TRBJ1-2; maybe TRBD1 (6 bases). CDR3 size: 16 residues. The V end lost 4 bases, the J end lost 4 bases, and 19 bases lay between the germline ends. CDR1 and CDR2 from the germline V gene are SGHAT and FQNNGV.